The present T cell receptor (beta chain) was sequenced within a study of cytomegalovirus exposure and HLA in healthy donors. With 60 Vbeta and 13 Jbeta primers, the PCR was carried out. Using immunoSEQ multiplex PCR, the repertoire was profiled, and TCRdb retains in-frame clones only, with some absent. The sample has approximately 130,000 clones; about 81% are singletons. The CDR3 covers 14 residues. Per germline, CDR1 SEHNR and CDR2 FQNEAQ (reference sequence). J gave up 4 bases and V 5 bases, and 3 bases lay outside the gene matches. The TCR sequence derives from a woman in her 40s in good health and CMV-seropositive. The sequenced sample was PBMCs. The chain carries TRBV7-9 and TRBJ2-5, with TRBD1 matching 11 bases. This CDR3 reads CASSPGTGGETQYF. CDR3 coding DNA: TGTGCCAGCAGCCCTGGGACAGGGGGAGAGACCCAGTACTTC.